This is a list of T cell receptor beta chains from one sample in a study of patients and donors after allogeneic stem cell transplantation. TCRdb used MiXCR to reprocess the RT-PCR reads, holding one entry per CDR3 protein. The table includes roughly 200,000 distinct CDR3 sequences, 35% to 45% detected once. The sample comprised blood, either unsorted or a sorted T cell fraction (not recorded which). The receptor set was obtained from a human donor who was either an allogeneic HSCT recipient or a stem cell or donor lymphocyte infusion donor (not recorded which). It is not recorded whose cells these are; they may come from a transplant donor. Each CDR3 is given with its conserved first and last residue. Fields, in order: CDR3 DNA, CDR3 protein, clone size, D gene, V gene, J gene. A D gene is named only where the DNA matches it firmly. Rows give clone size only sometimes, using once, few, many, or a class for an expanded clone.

TGTGCCAGCAGCCAAGATCCGGGAGCCATTCAGTCTGATACGCAGTATTTT,CASSQDPGAIQSDTQYF,few,-,TRBV3-1,TRBJ2-3
TGTGCCAGCTCAACCCTGGACAGGGAAGGCACTGAAGCTTTCTTT,CASSTLDREGTEAFF,once,TRBD1,TRBV18,TRBJ1-1
TGTGCCAGCAGTTTCTCGGGGGCGAGGGGCTACACCTTC,CASSFSGARGYTF,-,-,TRBV28,TRBJ1-2
TGTGCCAGCAGGCACGCGGGGGGGGCCTGGGGTGAGCAGTTCTTC,CASRHAGGAWGEQFF,few,TRBD2,TRBV12-3/TRBV12-4,TRBJ2-1
TGTGCCAGCAGTTTAGGGTCAGGGCCTGCCCTCACAGATACGCAGTATTTT,CASSLGSGPALTDTQYF,-,-,TRBV12-3/TRBV12-4,TRBJ2-3
TGTGCCAGCAGCTTTAAGGTCCCCACAGATACGCAGTATTTT,CASSFKVPTDTQYF,-,-,TRBV5-6,TRBJ2-3
TGCGCCAGCAGCCGAAGCTGGGGGACCGGGGAGCTGTTTTTT,CASSRSWGTGELFF,-,-,TRBV4-3,TRBJ2-2
TGCGCCAGCAGCCAAGTGGTAACAGAGAGCCTGTTTTTT,CASSQVVTESLFF,-,-,TRBV4-1,TRBJ1-4
TGTGCCAGCAGTTTCAACCCCTCTGGGGCCAACGTCCTGACTTTC,CASSFNPSGANVLTF,few,-,TRBV28,TRBJ2-6
TGTGCCAGCAGTCACGGGGGGAGTGTCACTGAAGCTTTCTTT,CASSHGGSVTEAFF,few,-,TRBV6-6,TRBJ1-1
TGTGCCAGCAGCGTAGGACAGCTGATGAACACTGAAGCTTTCTTT,CASSVGQLMNTEAFF,few,-,TRBV9,TRBJ1-1
TGCAGCATTGAAAGACAGGCCGGAGTGGGCACCGGGGAGCTGTTTTTT,CSIERQAGVGTGELFF,-,-,TRBV29-1,TRBJ2-2
TGTGCCAGCAGTTTACCCCGGACAGGGAACTACACCTTC,CASSLPRTGNYTF,few,TRBD1,TRBV12-3/TRBV12-4,TRBJ1-2
TGTGCCAGCAGCCCGAGACGGACCAACTACGAGCAGTACTTC,CASSPRRTNYEQYF,-,-,TRBV12-3/TRBV12-4,TRBJ2-7
TGTGCCAGCAGTTTAGCCACTTACTCCTACAATGAGCAGTTCTTC,CASSLATYSYNEQFF,few,-,TRBV12-3/TRBV12-4,TRBJ2-1
TGTGCCACCAGTGACGGGGCCAAGTGGACCCAGTACTTC,CATSDGAKWTQYF,-,-,TRBV24-1,TRBJ2-5
TGCGCCAGCAGCCCCGACGGCCACACTGAAGCTTTCTTT,CASSPDGHTEAFF,-,-,TRBV5-1,TRBJ1-1
TGTGCCAGCAGTGGACAGGGGTTCAACACCGGGGAGCTGTTTTTT,CASSGQGFNTGELFF,-,TRBD1,TRBV13,TRBJ2-2
TGTGCCAGCAGCTCCAGGGGGCCTCTGACCGGGGAGCTGTTTTTT,CASSSRGPLTGELFF,-,TRBD1,TRBV7-8,TRBJ2-2
TGTGCCAGCAGTGAATGGGGGACAGGAAACACTGAAGCTTTCTTT,CASSEWGTGNTEAFF,few,TRBD1,TRBV25-1,TRBJ1-1
TGTGCCAGCAGTGAGTCCACACTGTTGAACACTGAAGCTTTCTTT,CASSESTLLNTEAFF,-,-,TRBV6-1,TRBJ1-1
TGTGCCAGCGGGGGAGGAAACACCATATATTTT,CASGGGNTIYF,few,-,TRBV28,TRBJ1-3
TGCGCCAGCAGCCAAGGACCGCTAGCGGGGGACCCTTCACTCTTC,CASSQGPLAGDPSLF,-,TRBD2,TRBV4-1,TRBJ2-7
TGTGCCAGCAGTTTAGGCCGGCCGGTAAAGGCCCAGTACTTC,CASSLGRPVKAQYF,-,-,TRBV12-3/TRBV12-4,TRBJ2-5
TGCAGTGCTACCAGGGGCGCAAATCAGCCCCAGCATTTT,CSATRGANQPQHF,few,-,TRBV20-1,TRBJ1-5
TGCAGTGCTAGAGATGTGGGACAGTATAATTCACCCCTCCACTTT,CSARDVGQYNSPLHF,few,TRBD1,TRBV20-1,TRBJ1-6
TGTGCCAGCAGCCAAGAGAGGACTAGGCCTGGCTACACCTTC,CASSQERTRPGYTF,-,-,TRBV4-2,TRBJ1-2
TGTGCCAGCAGCCTTGACAGGGGGCTAACAGATACGCAGTATTTT,CASSLDRGLTDTQYF,-,TRBD1,TRBV6-6,TRBJ2-3
TGTGCCAGCAGTTACTTCCTGAGCGGGGGACGGGTCAAAAACATTCAGTACTTC,CASSYFLSGGRVKNIQYF,-,TRBD2,TRBV6-6,TRBJ2-4
TGTGCCACCAGCAGCCCACTCCCAGGGACCCCCTATGGCTACACCTTC,CATSSPLPGTPYGYTF,-,-,TRBV15,TRBJ1-2
TGCGCCAGCACCCAACAGGGAAGTACCTACAATGAGCAGTTCTTC,CASTQQGSTYNEQFF,-,-,TRBV5-1,TRBJ2-1
TGCGCCAGCAGCTCCGGACAGGGAAGCGTGGAGACCCAGTACTTC,CASSSGQGSVETQYF,-,TRBD1,TRBV5-1,TRBJ2-5
TGTGCCAGCACAACTGAGGGCTCTGGGGCCAACGTCCTGACTTTC,CASTTEGSGANVLTF,-,-,TRBV12-3/TRBV12-4,TRBJ2-6
TGTGCCAGCAGCGTAGGTCCGGGACACACCTACGAGCAGTACTTC,CASSVGPGHTYEQYF,-,-,TRBV9,TRBJ2-7
TGTGCCAGCAGCTTAGCGGGACGCTGGAACACTGAAGCTTTCTTT,CASSLAGRWNTEAFF,few,-,TRBV7-9,TRBJ1-1
TGTGCCAGCAGTGAAAACAGTGGACCTGGGGAGACCCAGTACTTC,CASSENSGPGETQYF,-,-,TRBV2,TRBJ2-5
TGCGCCAGCAGCTTGGCCTCAGGGTATGATTCGAACACTGAAGCTTTCTTT,CASSLASGYDSNTEAFF,-,-,TRBV5-1,TRBJ1-1
TGTGCCAGCAGTCTTTCCGGACCCAGGGGTGAAAAACTGTTTTTT,CASSLSGPRGEKLFF,-,-,TRBV27,TRBJ1-4